These T cell receptor beta chains were read from a single sample in a study of T cell changes during pregnancy in multiple sclerosis. Sequenced by immunoSEQ multiplex PCR; TCRdb stores in-frame clones only, minus some. The data contain some 70,000 clones, more than 90% of them singletons. This specimen consisted of peripheral blood, obtained in the second trimester of pregnancy. These receptors were collected from a female donor in good health, enrolled as a control in a pregnancy study. Each CDR3 is given with its conserved first and last residue. Each record gives: J gene, D gene, clone size, CDR3 length, V gene, CDR3 DNA, CDR3 protein. D genes are given only for firm matches. Some rows have no size entry. The others give once, few or many, or a class for an expanded clone.

TRBJ1-2 | NA | NA | 14 | TRBV27 | TGTGCCAGCAGTTCTCACAGGGATCTCTATGGCTACACCTTC | CASSSHRDLYGYTF
TRBJ2-2 | TRBD1 | NA | 15 | TRBV29-1 | TGCAGCGTCCGACAGGGGGCGAGAGGCACCGGGGAGCTGTTTTTT | CSVRQGARGTGELFF
TRBJ1-5 | TRBD1 | NA | 17 | TRBV30 | TGTGCCTGGAGTTCTGACAGGGGGACGTATAGCAATCAGCCCCAGCATTTT | CAWSSDRGTYSNQPQHF
TRBJ2-5 | TRBD2 | NA | 16 | TRBV7-9 | TGTGCCAGCAGCTTAAACAGCGGGGGAAATCAAGAGACCCAGTACTTC | CASSLNSGGNQETQYF
TRBJ2-7 | NA | NA | 15 | TRBV7-9 | TGTGCCAGCAGCTCCCTCGGGGGGCCAGGATACGAGCAGTACTTC | CASSSLGGPGYEQYF
TRBJ2-2 | NA | NA | 17 | TRBV7-5 | TGTGCCAGAAGTTTACGTCCAAGCGGGGGGAACACCGGGGAGCTGTTTTTT | CARSLRPSGGNTGELFF
TRBJ1-4 | NA | NA | 18 | TRBV5-4 | TGTGCCAGCAGCTTGGGGGACGGGAGGTCGGACATGAATGAAAAACTGTTTTTT | CASSLGDGRSDMNEKLFF
TRBJ1-2 | NA | NA | 15 | TRBV7-8 | TGTGCCAGCAGCCCCCTCCGGCAGGGGTCCTATGGCTACACCTTC | CASSPLRQGSYGYTF
TRBJ2-7 | NA | NA | 14 | TRBV30 | TGTGCCTGGAGCGTCGGGCACAGGAGCTACGAGCAGTACTTC | CAWSVGHRSYEQYF
TRBJ2-7 | TRBD2 | NA | 16 | TRBV14 | TGTGCCAGCAGCCGGGGACTAGCGGGGGCCCGCTACGAGCAGTACTTC | CASSRGLAGARYEQYF
TRBJ1-5 | NA | NA | 13 | TRBV5-5 | TGTGCCAGCAGCGCGGGAGGCAATCAGCCCCAGCATTTT | CASSAGGNQPQHF
TRBJ1-2 | NA | NA | 14 | TRBV7-2 | TGTGCCAGCAGGACGGCCGGGGGTGGCTATGGCTACACCTTC | CASRTAGGGYGYTF
TRBJ2-3 | NA | NA | 15 | TRBV6-5 | TGTGCCAGCAGTTACGAGGCGGGGATCACAGATACGCAGTATTTT | CASSYEAGITDTQYF
TRBJ1-2 | TRBD1 | NA | 15 | TRBV27 | TGTGCCACCCCTCGCAGGGGACAGGGGAACTATGGCTACACCTTC | CATPRRGQGNYGYTF
TRBJ2-7 | NA | once | 12 | TRBV6-5 | TGTGCCAGCCGGCGGGGATTAGACGAGCAGTACTTC | CASRRGLDEQYF
TRBJ2-2 | TRBD1 | NA | 19 | TRBV7-2 | TGTGCCAGCAGCCGCCGCACCGGGACAGCCTTTGCGAACACCGGGGAGCTGTTTTTT | CASSRRTGTAFANTGELFF
TRBJ1-6 | NA | NA | 15 | TRBV18 | TGTGCCAGCTCACCCCTCAGGGTAGTCGATTCACCCCTCCACTTT | CASSPLRVVDSPLHF
TRBJ1-2 | NA | NA | 13 | TRBV10-3 | TGTGCCATGGCCCGGGAGCCGAAAAATGGCTACACCTTC | CAMAREPKNGYTF
TRBJ2-7 | TRBD2 | NA | 16 | TRBV19 | TGTGCCAGTAGTATCGGTGCGGGGGGAATAGACTACGAGCAGTACTTC | CASSIGAGGIDYEQYF
TRBJ2-7 | NA | NA | 12 | TRBV6-6 | TGTGCCAGCAGTCCCCAATCCTACGAGCAGTACTTC | CASSPQSYEQYF
TRBJ2-1 | NA | NA | 13 | TRBV9 | TGTGCCAGCAGCGTAGACAGGGATGGTGAGCAGTTCTTC | CASSVDRDGEQFF
TRBJ1-1 | TRBD1 | few | 15 | TRBV6-1 | TGTGCCAGCAGTGGGAGGGGCAGGGGGCTTCCTGAAGCTTTCTTT | CASSGRGRGLPEAFF
TRBJ1-5 | NA | NA | 8 | TRBV27 | TGTGCCACCCGGCCCCAGCATTTT | CATRPQHF
TRBJ2-7 | NA | NA | 15 | TRBV4-1 | TGCGCCAGCAGCCCCACTGGGGCGGCAACCTACGAGCAGTACTTC | CASSPTGAATYEQYF
TRBJ1-1 | NA | NA | 13 | TRBV5-5 | TGTGCCAGCAGCCTCGGAGGAGGCACTGAAGCTTTCTTT | CASSLGGGTEAFF
TRBJ1-5 | NA | NA | 14 | TRBV5-4 | TGTGCCAGCAGCACGGGGGGAGGCAATCAGCCCCAGCATTTT | CASSTGGGNQPQHF
TRBJ1-5 | TRBD1 | NA | 14 | TRBV28 | TGTGCCAGCAGTTTATCGGGGACAGGGGGACCCCAGCATTTT | CASSLSGTGGPQHF
TRBJ2-2 | TRBD2 | NA | 17 | TRBV7-9 | TGTGCCAGCAGCAGACTAGCGGGGGTAGGACGAACCGGGGAGCTGTTTTTT | CASSRLAGVGRTGELFF
TRBJ1-2 | NA | NA | 15 | TRBV4-2 | TGTGCCAGCAGCCAGGGCTCAGGTCCCTCTCAGAGCTACACCTTC | CASSQGSGPSQSYTF
TRBJ2-5 | TRBD2 | NA | 15 | TRBV7-3 | TGTGCCAGCAGCCCTGGACTAGCGTTACAAGAGACCCAGTACTTC | CASSPGLALQETQYF
TRBJ2-5 | TRBD1 | NA | 15 | TRBV28 | TGTGCCAGCAACCCGGACAGGGGGAGACAAGAGACCCAGTACTTC | CASNPDRGRQETQYF
TRBJ1-1 | NA | NA | 11 | TRBV13 | TGTGCCAGCAGCCTCAGGCAGGAAGCTTTCTTT | CASSLRQEAFF
TRBJ1-4 | NA | NA | 16 | TRBV11-2 | TGTGCCAGCAGTTACACCACTGGGGCAGTTAATGAAAAACTGTTTTTT | CASSYTTGAVNEKLFF
TRBJ1-2 | NA | NA | 13 | TRBV9 | TGTGCCAGCAGTGTTGGGGGGGGCGAGGGCTACACCTTC | CASSVGGGEGYTF
TRBJ2-3 | TRBD2 | NA | 15 | TRBV7-9 | TGTGCCAGCAGCCCAACGGGGGGGAGCACAGATACGCAGTATTTT | CASSPTGGSTDTQYF
TRBJ1-2 | TRBD1 | NA | 14 | TRBV6-5 | TGTGCCAGCAGTACCGGGACAGGCGGATATGGCTACACCTTC | CASSTGTGGYGYTF
TRBJ1-4 | NA | NA | 11 | TRBV18 | TGTGCCAGCTCAGCAGGTGAAAAACTGTTTTTT | CASSAGEKLFF
TRBJ2-5 | TRBD2 | NA | 16 | TRBV9 | TGTGCCAGCAGTTATAGACTAGCGGGGGGGCGAGAGACCCAGTACTTC | CASSYRLAGGRETQYF
TRBJ2-7 | TRBD2 | NA | 15 | TRBV4-3 | TGCGCCAGCAGCCCGACTAGCGGGGGATCCTACGAGCAGTACTTC | CASSPTSGGSYEQYF
TRBJ2-2 | TRBD2 | NA | 16 | TRBV4-3 | TGCGCCAGCAGCCAAGAGCCTAGCGGGGGATCCGGGGAGCTGTTTTTT | CASSQEPSGGSGELFF
TRBJ2-2 | TRBD1 | NA | 20 | TRBV5-1 | TGCGCCAGCAGCCCTTTTGAAGACAGGGGGCCGAATGATAACACCGGGGAGCTGTTTTTT | CASSPFEDRGPNDNTGELFF
TRBJ2-5 | NA | NA | 13 | TRBV7-9 | TGTGCCAGCAGCTCCCAGACTATGGAGACCCAGTACTTC | CASSSQTMETQYF
TRBJ2-2 | TRBD2 | NA | 14 | TRBV5-4 | TGTGCCAGCATCGAGGGACTAGAAGACGGGGAGCTGTTTTTT | CASIEGLEDGELFF
TRBJ1-2 | NA | NA | 12 | TRBV30 | TGTGCCTGGACCAGGTCCGAAGGAGGCTACACCTTC | CAWTRSEGGYTF
TRBJ2-3 | NA | once | 16 | TRBV5-1 | TGCGCCAGCAGCTCTCGACAGTTAGTTAGCACAGATACGCAGTATTTT | CASSSRQLVSTDTQYF
TRBJ1-2 | NA | NA | 14 | TRBV5-1 | TGCGCCAGCAGCTTGGAAGACTCTCGGGGGGGCTACACCTTC | CASSLEDSRGGYTF
TRBJ2-3 | NA | few | 15 | TRBV25-1 | TGTGCCAGCAGTGAATGGGGCAGGGGACCAGATACGCAGTATTTT | CASSEWGRGPDTQYF
TRBJ2-7 | NA | NA | 11 | TRBV29-1 | TGCAGCGGGGGGGGGCCCTACGAGCAGTACTTC | CSGGGPYEQYF
TRBJ1-4 | NA | NA | 15 | TRBV19 | TGTGCCAGTAGTCCAGATCGGGTGGCCGGGGAAAAACTGTTTTTT | CASSPDRVAGEKLFF
TRBJ1-1 | NA | NA | 15 | TRBV4-1 | TGCGCCAGCAGCCCAAGGGAGGGGAAGAACACTGAAGCTTTCTTT | CASSPREGKNTEAFF
TRBJ1-1 | TRBD1 | NA | 13 | TRBV29-1 | TGCAGCGCCAGACAGGGGTTGAACACTGAAGCTTTCTTT | CSARQGLNTEAFF
TRBJ2-7 | TRBD1 | NA | 15 | TRBV12-5 | TGTGCTAGTGGTTTGAAGGGGACAGGGACGAGTGAGCAGTACTTC | CASGLKGTGTSEQYF
TRBJ1-1 | NA | once | 13 | TRBV11-2 | TGTGCCAGCAGCTTAACTACAGGATCTGAAGCTTTCTTT | CASSLTTGSEAFF
TRBJ1-1 | TRBD1 | NA | 16 | TRBV18 | TGTGCCAGCTCACCACTGACAGGGGTGAGGGACACTGAAGCTTTCTTT | CASSPLTGVRDTEAFF
TRBJ1-4 | NA | NA | 14 | TRBV27 | TGTGCCAGCAGTTTACGGACAGCTAATGAAAAACTGTTTTTT | CASSLRTANEKLFF
TRBJ2-7 | TRBD1 | NA | 19 | TRBV27 | TGTGCCAGCAGCGGACCTCTGGGATCCCGGACAGGGCCTTCCTACGAGCAGTACTTC | CASSGPLGSRTGPSYEQYF
TRBJ1-1 | NA | NA | 17 | TRBV15 | TGTGCCACCAGGATAAGCGGGGACTCCTTTATGGACACTGAAGCTTTCTTT | CATRISGDSFMDTEAFF
TRBJ2-7 | TRBD1 | NA | 13 | TRBV10-2 | TGCGCCAGCCGGGGACAGAAGTTGTACGAGCAGTACTTC | CASRGQKLYEQYF